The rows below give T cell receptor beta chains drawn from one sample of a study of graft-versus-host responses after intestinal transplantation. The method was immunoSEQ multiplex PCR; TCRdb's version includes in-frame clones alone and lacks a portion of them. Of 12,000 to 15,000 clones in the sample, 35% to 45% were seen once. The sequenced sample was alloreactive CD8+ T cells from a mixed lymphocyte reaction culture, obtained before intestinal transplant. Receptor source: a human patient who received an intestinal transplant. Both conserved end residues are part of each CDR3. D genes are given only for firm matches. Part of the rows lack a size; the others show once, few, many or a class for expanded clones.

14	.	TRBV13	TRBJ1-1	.	CASSLGWGDTEAFF	TGTGCCAGCAGCTTGGGATGGGGGGACACTGAAGCTTTCTTT
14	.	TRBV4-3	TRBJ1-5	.	CASSQWEGNQPQHF	TGCGCCAGCAGCCAATGGGAGGGCAATCAGCCCCAGCATTTT
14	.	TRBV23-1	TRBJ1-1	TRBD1	CASSHSRQGKQAFF	TGCGCCAGCAGTCATTCTAGACAGGGTAAACAAGCTTTCTTT
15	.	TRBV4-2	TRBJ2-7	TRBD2	CASSQEGGSSYEQYF	TGTGCCAGCAGCCAAGAAGGCGGGAGTTCATACGAGCAGTACTTC
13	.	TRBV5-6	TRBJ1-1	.	CASSFVTQDEAFF	TGTGCCAGCAGCTTCGTGACCCAGGATGAAGCTTTCTTT
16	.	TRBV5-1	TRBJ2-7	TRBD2	CASSLFSSGSSYEQYF	TGCGCCAGCAGCTTGTTTTCTAGCGGGAGCTCCTACGAGCAGTACTTC
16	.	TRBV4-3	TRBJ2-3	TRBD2	CASSQESSGLTDTQYF	TGCGCCAGCAGCCAAGAGTCTAGCGGGCTCACAGATACGCAGTATTTT
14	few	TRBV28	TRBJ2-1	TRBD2	CASKSLAGSAEQFF	TGTGCCAGCAAGAGCCTAGCGGGATCGGCTGAGCAGTTCTTC
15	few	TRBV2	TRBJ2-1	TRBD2	CASSEGLAGNNEQFF	TGTGCCAGCAGTGAAGGACTAGCGGGAAACAATGAGCAGTTCTTC
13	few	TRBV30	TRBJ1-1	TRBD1	CVTAATGGSEAFF	TGTGTAACCGCCGCCACAGGGGGTTCTGAAGCTTTCTTT
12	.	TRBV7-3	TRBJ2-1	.	CASSSGGGEQFF	TGTGCCAGCAGCTCTGGAGGTGGTGAGCAGTTCTTC
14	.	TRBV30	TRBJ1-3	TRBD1	CAWSGGAPGNTIYF	TGTGCCTGGTCAGGGGGCGCCCCTGGAAACACCATATATTTT
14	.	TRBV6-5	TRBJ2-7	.	CASSLLLNGYEQYF	TGTGCCAGCAGCCTCCTTCTGAACGGCTACGAGCAGTACTTC
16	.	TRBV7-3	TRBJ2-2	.	CASSPSGTPDTGELFF	TGTGCCAGCAGCCCATCCGGGACACCGGACACCGGGGAGCTGTTTTTT
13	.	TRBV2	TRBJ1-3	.	CASSQGYGNTIYF	TGTGCCAGCTCACAGGGATACGGAAACACCATATATTTT
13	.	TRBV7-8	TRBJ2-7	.	CASSLRAPYEQYF	TGTGCCAGCAGCTTGCGGGCCCCCTACGAGCAGTACTTC
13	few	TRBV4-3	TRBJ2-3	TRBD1	CASSQVDRDYQYF	TGCGCCAGCAGCCAGGTTGACAGGGATTACCAGTATTTT
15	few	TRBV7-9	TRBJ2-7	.	CASSPVQTGPGEQYF	TGTGCCAGCAGCCCGGTCCAGACAGGCCCGGGGGAGCAGTACTTC
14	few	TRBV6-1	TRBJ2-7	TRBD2	CASSAGTSLYEQYF	TGTGCCAGCAGTGCGGGGACTAGCCTTTACGAGCAGTACTTC
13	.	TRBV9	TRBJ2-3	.	CASSLLDRDTQYF	TGTGCCAGCAGCCTCCTAGACCGCGATACGCAGTATTTT
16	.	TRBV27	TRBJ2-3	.	CASSLSVAGPTDTQYF	TGTGCCAGCAGTTTATCAGTTGCGGGGCCCACAGATACGCAGTATTTT
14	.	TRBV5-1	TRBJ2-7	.	CASSLGQGEDEQYF	TGCGCCAGCAGCTTAGGTCAGGGTGAAGACGAGCAGTACTTC